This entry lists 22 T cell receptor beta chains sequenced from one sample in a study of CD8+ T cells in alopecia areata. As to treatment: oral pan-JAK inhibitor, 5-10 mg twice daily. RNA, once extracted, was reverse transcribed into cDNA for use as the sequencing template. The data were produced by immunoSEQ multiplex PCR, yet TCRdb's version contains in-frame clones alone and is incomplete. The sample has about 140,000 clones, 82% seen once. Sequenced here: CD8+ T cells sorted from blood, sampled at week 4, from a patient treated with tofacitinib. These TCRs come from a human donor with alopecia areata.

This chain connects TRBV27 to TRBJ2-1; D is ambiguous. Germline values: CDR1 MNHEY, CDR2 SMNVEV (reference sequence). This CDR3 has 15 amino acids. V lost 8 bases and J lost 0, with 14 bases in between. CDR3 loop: CASRPGPSSYNEQFF. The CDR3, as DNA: TGTGCCAGCCGTCCGGGTCCGAGCTCCTACAATGAGCAGTTCTTC.

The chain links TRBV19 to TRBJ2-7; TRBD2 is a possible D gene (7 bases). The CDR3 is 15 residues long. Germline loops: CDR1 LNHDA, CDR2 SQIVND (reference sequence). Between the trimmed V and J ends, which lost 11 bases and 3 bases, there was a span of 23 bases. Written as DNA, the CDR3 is TGTGCCGCCGGCGGGGGCTATGGGAACTACTACGAGCAGTACTTC. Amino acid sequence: CAAGGGYGNYYEQYF. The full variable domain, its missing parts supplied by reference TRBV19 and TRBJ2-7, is DGGITQSPKYLFRKEGQNVTLSCEQNLNHDAMYWYRQDPGQGLRLIYYSQIVNDFQKGDIAEGYSVSREKKESFPLTVTSAQKNPTAFYLCAAGGGYGNYYEQYFGPGTRLTVT.

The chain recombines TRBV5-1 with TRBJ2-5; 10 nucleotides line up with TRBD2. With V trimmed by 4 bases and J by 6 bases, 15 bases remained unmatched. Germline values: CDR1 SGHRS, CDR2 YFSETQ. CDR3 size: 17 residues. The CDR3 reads CASSRGYSGGPQKTQYF. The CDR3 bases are TGCGCCAGCAGCCGGGGTTATAGCGGGGGGCCGCAAAAGACCCAGTACTTC.

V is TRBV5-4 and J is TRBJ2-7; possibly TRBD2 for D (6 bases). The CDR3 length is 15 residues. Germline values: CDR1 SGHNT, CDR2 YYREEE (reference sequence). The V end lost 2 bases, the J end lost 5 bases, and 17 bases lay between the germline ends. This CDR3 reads CASSFGGWGANEQYF. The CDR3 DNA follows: TGTGCCAGCAGCTTTGGGGGGTGGGGCGCTAACGAGCAGTACTTC.

The CDR3 region has the DNA TGTGCCAGCAGCCTAGGGGTGGGGGGCAATCAGCCCCAGCATTTT. Translation: CASSLGVGGNQPQHF. This chain links TRBV5-6 with TRBJ1-5; a weak D match, TRBD1 (5 bases). V was pared by 4 bases and J by 2 bases, with 13 bases between. CDR3 length equals 15 residues. Germline-derived CDR1 and CDR2 are SGHDT and YYEEEE.

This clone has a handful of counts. DNA of the CDR3: TGCAGCGTCACGACACCGCACTACGAGCAGTACTTC. Its translation is CSVTTPHYEQYF. This chain joins TRBV29-1 and TRBJ2-7; D unresolved. In germline, CDR1 is SQVTM, CDR2 ANQGSEA. The CDR3 spans 12 residues. V was cut by 6 bases and J by 3 bases, with 12 bases left in between.

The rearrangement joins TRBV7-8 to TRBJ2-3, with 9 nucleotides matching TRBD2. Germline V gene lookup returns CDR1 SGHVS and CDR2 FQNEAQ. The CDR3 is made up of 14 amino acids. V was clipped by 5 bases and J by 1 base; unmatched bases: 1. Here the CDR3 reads CASSPSGGTDTQYF. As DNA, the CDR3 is TGTGCCAGCAGCCCTAGCGGGGGCACAGATACGCAGTATTTT.

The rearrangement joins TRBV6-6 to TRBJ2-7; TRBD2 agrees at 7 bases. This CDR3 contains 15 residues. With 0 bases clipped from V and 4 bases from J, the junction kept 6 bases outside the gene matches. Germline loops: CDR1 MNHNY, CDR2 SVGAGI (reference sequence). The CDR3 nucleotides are TGTGCCAGCAGTTACTCGCAGGGAGGGGAGTACGAGCAGTACTTC. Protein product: CASSYSQGGEYEQYF.

As DNA, the CDR3 is TGTGCCAGTTCCCGGGACAGGGTGTACGATACGCAGTATTTT. It encodes CASSRDRVYDTQYF. V gene TRBV27 combines with J gene TRBJ2-3, with TRBD1 matching 9 bases. V lost 9 bases to trimming and J lost 6 bases; unmatched junction nucleotides: 10. CDR3 length equals 14 residues. From germline, CDR1 is MNHEY and CDR2 SMNVEV (reference sequence).

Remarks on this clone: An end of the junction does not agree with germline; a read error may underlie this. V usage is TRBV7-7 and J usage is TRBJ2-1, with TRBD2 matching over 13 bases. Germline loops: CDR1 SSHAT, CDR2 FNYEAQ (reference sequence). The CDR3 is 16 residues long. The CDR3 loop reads CASSPRLAGGPNEQFF. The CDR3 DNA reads TGTGCTAGCAGCCCCAGACTAGCGGGGGGCCCCAATGAGCAGTTCTTC.

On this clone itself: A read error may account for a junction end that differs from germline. CDR3 loop: CAFSDLESYEQYF. The CDR3 region has the DNA TGTGCCTTCAGTGATCTTGAGTCCTACGAGCAGTACTTC. This chain uses TRBV10-3 with TRBJ2-7; the D is unclear. The CDR3 consists of 13 residues. The germline V gene encodes CDR1 ENHRY and CDR2 SYGVKD.

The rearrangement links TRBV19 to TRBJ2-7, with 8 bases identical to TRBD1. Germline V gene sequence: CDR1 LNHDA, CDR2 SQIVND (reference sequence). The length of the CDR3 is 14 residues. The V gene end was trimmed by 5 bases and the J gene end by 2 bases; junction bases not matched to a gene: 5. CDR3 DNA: TGTGCCAGTAGTGTGGCGGACAGGGCCTACGAGCAGTACTTC. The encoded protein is CASSVADRAYEQYF.

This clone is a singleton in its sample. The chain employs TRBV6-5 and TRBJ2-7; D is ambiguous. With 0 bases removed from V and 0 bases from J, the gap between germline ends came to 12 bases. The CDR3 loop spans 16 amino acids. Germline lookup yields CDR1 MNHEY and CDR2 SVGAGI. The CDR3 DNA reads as TGTGCCAGCAGTTACTCTCGTGTTAGGAGCTCCTACGAGCAGTACTTC. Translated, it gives CASSYSRVRSSYEQYF.

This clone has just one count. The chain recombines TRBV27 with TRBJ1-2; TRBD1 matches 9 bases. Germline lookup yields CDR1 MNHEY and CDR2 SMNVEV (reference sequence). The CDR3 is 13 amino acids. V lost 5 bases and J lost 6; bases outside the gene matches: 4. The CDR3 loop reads CASSPRDRDGYTF. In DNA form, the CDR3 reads TGTGCCAGCAGTCCGAGGGACAGGGATGGCTACACCTTC.

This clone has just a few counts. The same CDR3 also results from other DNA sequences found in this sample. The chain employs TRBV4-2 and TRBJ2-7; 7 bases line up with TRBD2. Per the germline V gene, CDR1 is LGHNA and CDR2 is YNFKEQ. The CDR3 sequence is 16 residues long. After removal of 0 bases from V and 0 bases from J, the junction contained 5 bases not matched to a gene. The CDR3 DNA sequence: TGTGCCAGCAGCCAAGAGGGTAGCGGGTCCTCCTACGAGCAGTACTTC. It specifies CASSQEGSGSSYEQYF.

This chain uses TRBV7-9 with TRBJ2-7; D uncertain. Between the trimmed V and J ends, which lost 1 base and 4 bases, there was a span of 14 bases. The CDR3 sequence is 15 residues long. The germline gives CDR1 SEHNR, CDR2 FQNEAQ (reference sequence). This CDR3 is CASSLGVGVSYEQYF. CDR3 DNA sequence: TGTGCCAGCAGCTTAGGCGTTGGTGTCTCGTACGAGCAGTACTTC.

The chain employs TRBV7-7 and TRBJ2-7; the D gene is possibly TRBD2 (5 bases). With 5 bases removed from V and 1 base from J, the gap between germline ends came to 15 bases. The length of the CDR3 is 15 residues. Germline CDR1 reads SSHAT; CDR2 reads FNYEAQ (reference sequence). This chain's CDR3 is CASSPVLDYSYEQYF. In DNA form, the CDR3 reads TGTGCCAGCAGCCCAGTATTAGACTATTCCTACGAGCAGTACTTC.

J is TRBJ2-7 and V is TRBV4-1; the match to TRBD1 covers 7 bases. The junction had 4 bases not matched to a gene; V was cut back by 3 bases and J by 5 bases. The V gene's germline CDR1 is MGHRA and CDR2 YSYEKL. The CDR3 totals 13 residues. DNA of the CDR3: TGCGCCAGCAGCCACAACGACAGGGACGAGCAGTACTTC. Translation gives CASSHNDRDEQYF.

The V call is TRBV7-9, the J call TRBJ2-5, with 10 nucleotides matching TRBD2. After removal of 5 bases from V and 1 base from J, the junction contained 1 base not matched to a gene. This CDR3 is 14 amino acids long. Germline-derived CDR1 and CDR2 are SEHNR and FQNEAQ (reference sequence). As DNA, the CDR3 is TGTGCCAGCAGCACTAGCGGGACCCAAGAGACCCAGTACTTC. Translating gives CASSTSGTQETQYF.

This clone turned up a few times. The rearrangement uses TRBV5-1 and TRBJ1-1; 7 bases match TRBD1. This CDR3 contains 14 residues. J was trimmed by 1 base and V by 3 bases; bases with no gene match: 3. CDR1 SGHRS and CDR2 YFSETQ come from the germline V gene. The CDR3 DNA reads TGCGCCAGCAGCTCTTACAGGGGGAACACTGAAGCTTTCTTT. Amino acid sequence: CASSSYRGNTEAFF.

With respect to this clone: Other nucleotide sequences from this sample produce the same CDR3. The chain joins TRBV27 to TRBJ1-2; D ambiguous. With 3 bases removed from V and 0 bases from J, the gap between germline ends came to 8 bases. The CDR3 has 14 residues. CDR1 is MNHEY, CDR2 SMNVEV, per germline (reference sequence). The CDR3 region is CASSLNGANYGYTF. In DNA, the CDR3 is TGTGCCAGCAGTTTGAACGGTGCTAACTATGGCTACACCTTC.

For the CDR3, the DNA is TGTGCCAGCACCCCTAGCGGGGGGCATCAAGAGACCCAGTACTTC. Its translation is CASTPSGGHQETQYF. The V call is TRBV6-5, the J call TRBJ2-5; TRBD2 matches at 11 bases. The CDR3 consists of 15 residues. Germline CDR1 is MNHEY and CDR2 is SVGAGI. V shed 7 bases, J shed 2 bases, and the junction held 6 bases outside the gene matches.